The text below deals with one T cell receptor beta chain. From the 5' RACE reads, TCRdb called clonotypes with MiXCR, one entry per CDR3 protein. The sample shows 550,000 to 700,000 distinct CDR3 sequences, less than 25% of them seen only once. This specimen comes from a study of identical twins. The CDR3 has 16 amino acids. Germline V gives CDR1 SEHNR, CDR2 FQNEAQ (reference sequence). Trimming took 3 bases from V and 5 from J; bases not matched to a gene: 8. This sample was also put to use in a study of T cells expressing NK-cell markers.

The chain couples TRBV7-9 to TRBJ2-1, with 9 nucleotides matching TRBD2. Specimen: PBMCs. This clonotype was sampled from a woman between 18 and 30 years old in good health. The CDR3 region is CASSFRAGGINNEQFF. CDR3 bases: TGTGCCAGCAGCTTCAGGGCGGGAGGGATCAACAATGAGCAGTTCTTC.